The next 16 T cell receptor beta chains were all read from a single sample in a study of identical twins. TCRdb independently ran MiXCR on the 5' RACE reads; one entry per CDR3 protein. This sample has under 300,000 distinct CDR3 sequences, with over 11% found just once. The sample was memory (CD45RO+) T cells sorted from blood. The receptors come from a woman under 30 in good health.

This clonotype was seen a handful of times. This chain uses TRBV2 with TRBJ2-7; 8 positions match TRBD2. V lost 6 bases, J lost 1 base, and 5 bases stayed unmatched. This CDR3 is 14 amino acids long. From germline, CDR1 is SNHLY and CDR2 FYNNEI. CDR3 amino acids: CASSGIAGSYEQYF. In DNA, the CDR3 is TGTGCCAGCAGCGGGATAGCGGGATCCTACGAGCAGTACTTC.

This clonotype was observed many times. V gene TRBV3-1 combines with J gene TRBJ2-1; D remains unclear. V lost 0 bases to trimming and J lost 10 bases, with 16 bases between them. Per the germline V gene, CDR1 is LGHDT and CDR2 is YNNKEL (reference sequence). The CDR3 consists of 15 residues. The CDR3 loop is CASSQDSTMGAEQFF. The CDR3, as DNA: TGTGCCAGCAGCCAAGATTCAACGATGGGCGCCGAGCAGTTCTTC.

The chain is built from TRBV14 and TRBJ2-5; 9 bases fit TRBD1. Germline V lookup: CDR1 SGHDN, CDR2 FVKESK. Unmatched junction bases numbered 8, after V lost 5 bases and J lost 4 bases. The CDR3 consists of 15 residues. The CDR3 DNA is TGTGCCAGCAGCTTATACAGGGGGCGCGGAGAGACCCAGTACTTC. Encoded protein: CASSLYRGRGETQYF.

The V and J genes are TRBV15 and TRBJ1-5; D uncertain. CDR1 LNHNV and CDR2 YYDKDF come from the germline V gene (reference sequence). V shed 0 bases and J shed 2 bases, with 8 bases lying between them. The CDR3 consists of 15 residues. CDR3 protein: CATSRDVGGNQPQHF. CDR3 bases: TGTGCCACCAGCAGAGATGTTGGGGGCAATCAGCCCCAGCATTTT.

This chain joins TRBV11-3 and TRBJ1-1; D gene unclear. The germline V gene encodes CDR1 SGHNT and CDR2 YENEEA. CDR3 length equals 14 residues. V lost 3 bases and J lost 2, with 10 bases in between. The chain's CDR3 is CASSFDGSNTEAFF. In nucleotides, the CDR3 is TGTGCCAGCAGCTTCGACGGTTCCAACACTGAAGCTTTCTTT.

This clonotype was seen many times. CDR3 DNA sequence: TGTGCCAGCGAGGGCGATTTGGATGAGCAGTTCTTC. The encoded protein is CASEGDLDEQFF. This chain joins TRBV27 and TRBJ2-1, with D possibly matching TRBD2 (5 bases). The CDR3 is 12 amino acids. Deletions cut 8 bases from V and 8 bases from J, with 13 bases between. The germline CDR1 and CDR2 sequences are MNHEY and SMNVEV (reference sequence).

The gene calls are TRBV29-1 and TRBJ2-3, with unresolved D. CDR3 size: 12 residues. The V gene's germline CDR1 is SQVTM and CDR2 ANQGSEA. Trimming left V 8 bases short and J 2 bases short, with 11 bases between. CDR3 loop: CSTQKSTDTQYF. CDR3 nucleotide sequence: TGCAGCACGCAAAAATCCACAGATACGCAGTATTTT.

This clonotype was found many times. CDR3 DNA sequence: TGTGCCAGCAGCGGTACAGGGGGCTATGGCTACACCTTC. Translated, it gives CASSGTGGYGYTF. V and J are TRBV7-9 and TRBJ1-2, with 8 bases that match TRBD1. Unmatched junction bases numbered 3, after V lost 5 bases and J lost 4 bases. CDR1 is SEHNR, CDR2 FQNEAQ, per germline (reference sequence). The CDR3 extends over 13 amino acids.

The chain has TRBV5-4 and TRBJ2-1, with 8 bases lining up with TRBD1. The CDR3 contains 16 residues. From germline, CDR1 is SGHNT and CDR2 YYREEE (reference sequence). V was clipped by 5 bases and J by 0 bases; unmatched bases: 7. Here the CDR3 reads CASSPPGTGSYNEQFF. In DNA, the CDR3 is TGTGCCAGCAGTCCTCCCGGGACAGGCTCCTACAATGAGCAGTTCTTC.

This chain uses TRBV6-5 with TRBJ2-3, with a weak D call TRBD1 (6 bases). Germline CDR1 is MNHEY and CDR2 is SVGAGI. The V and J ends lost 2 bases and 0 bases respectively, with 9 bases between them. This CDR3 comprises 15 residues. The CDR3 here is CASSYGTLSTDTQYF. Written as DNA, the CDR3 is TGTGCCAGCAGTTACGGGACACTTAGCACAGATACGCAGTATTTT.

The V gene is TRBV6-1, the J gene TRBJ2-7, with D unresolved. The CDR3 runs to 14 residues. The germline V and J ends were trimmed by 6 bases and 3 bases, with 15 bases remaining between them. CDR1 and CDR2 from the germline V gene are MNHNS and SASEGT. CDR3 sequence (DNA): TGTGCCAGCAGCGGGCCGTTATTTGGCTACGAGCAGTACTTC. Residues: CASSGPLFGYEQYF.

The table lists this clonotype with many counts. The chain carries TRBV29-1 and TRBJ2-7, with 9 positions matching TRBD2. V gave up 5 bases and J gave up 6 bases; unmatched junction bases: 8. Germline V gene lookup returns CDR1 SQVTM and CDR2 ANQGSEA. The CDR3 is 13 residues long. The CDR3 DNA is TGCAGCGTTCGGCTAGCGGGGCGGGTCGAGCAGTACTTC. The encoded protein is CSVRLAGRVEQYF.

The V and J genes are TRBV19 and TRBJ1-5; 7 bases match TRBD1. The V gene end was trimmed by 9 bases and the J gene end by 7 bases; junction bases not matched to a gene: 12. From germline, CDR1 is LNHDA and CDR2 SQIVND (reference sequence). The CDR3 runs 14 residues. The CDR3 region is CASRWGQLGQPQHF. CDR3 sequence (DNA): TGTGCCAGCAGGTGGGGACAGTTAGGACAGCCCCAGCATTTT.

This clonotype occurred a few times. This chain joins TRBV10-3 and TRBJ1-1; D not resolved. The CDR3 contains 15 residues. Per germline, CDR1 ENHRY and CDR2 SYGVKD. The V end was cut by 7 bases, the J end by 1 base, with 16 bases between. CDR3 in amino acids: CAITLSKATNTEAFF. DNA for the CDR3: TGTGCCATCACGCTGTCAAAGGCCACGAACACTGAAGCTTTCTTT.

A remark on this clonotype: This may be a read error: a much more frequent sequence differs by one nucleotide. The chain carries TRBV14 and TRBJ2-5; D gene ambiguous. CDR1 and CDR2 (germline): SGHDN, FVKESK. The CDR3 is made up of 17 amino acids. V shed 2 bases and J shed 1 base, with 17 bases lying between them. CDR3 protein: CASSQSLSEILQETQYF. The CDR3 region has the DNA TGTGCCAGCAGCCAATCTCTTTCAGAGATACTCCAAGAGACCCAGTACTTC. The whole variable domain, filled in from reference TRBV14 and TRBJ2-5, reads EAGVTQFPSHSVIEKGQTVTLRCDPISGHDNLYWYRRVMGKEIKFLLHFVKESKQDESGMPNNRFLAERTGGTYSTLKVQPAELEDSGVYFCASSQSLSEILQETQYFGPGTRLLVL.

The rearrangement joins TRBV12-3 or TRBV12-4 to TRBJ2-4, with 9 positions matching TRBD1. This CDR3 spans 17 amino acids. V lost 5 bases to trimming and J lost 0 bases; unmatched junction nucleotides: 8. CDR3: CASSRDRAYVAKNIQYF. The CDR3 nucleotides are TGTGCCAGCAGTCGGGACAGGGCGTATGTAGCCAAAAACATTCAGTACTTC.